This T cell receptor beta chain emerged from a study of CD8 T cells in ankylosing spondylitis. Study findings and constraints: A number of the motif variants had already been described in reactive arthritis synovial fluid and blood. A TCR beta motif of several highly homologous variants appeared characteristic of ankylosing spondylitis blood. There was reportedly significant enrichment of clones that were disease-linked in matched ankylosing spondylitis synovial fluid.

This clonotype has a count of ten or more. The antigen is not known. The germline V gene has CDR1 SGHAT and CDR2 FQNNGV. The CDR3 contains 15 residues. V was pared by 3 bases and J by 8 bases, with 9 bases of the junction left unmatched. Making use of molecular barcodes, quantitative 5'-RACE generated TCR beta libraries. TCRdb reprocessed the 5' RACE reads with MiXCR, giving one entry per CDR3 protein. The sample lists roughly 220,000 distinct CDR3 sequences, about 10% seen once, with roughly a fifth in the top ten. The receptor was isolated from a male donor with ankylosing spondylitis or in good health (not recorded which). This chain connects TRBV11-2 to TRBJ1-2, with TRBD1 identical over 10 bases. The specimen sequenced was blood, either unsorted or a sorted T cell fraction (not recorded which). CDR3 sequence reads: CASSFRGTGVAGYTF. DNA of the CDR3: TGTGCCAGCAGCTTCAGGGGGACAGGGGTCGCCGGCTACACCTTC.